What follows describes a single T cell receptor (beta chain). Its target antigen remains unknown. No much larger clonotype is one base removed from it; base qualities were not supplied. The data derive from a study of blood T cell repertoires in COVID-19 (TCRdb year 2020). Regarding the complete study: Samples from collaborators originated in the United States, Italy and Spain and spanned both the acute and convalescent phases of COVID-19. Where HLA class I and class II types were available, the types were taken from metadata supplied by the sample provider, not from assay-based typing. The material from the prospective study consisted of cDNA or gDNA derived from T cells, B-cell-depleted T cells, or PBMCs. The samples were drawn from the first 160 participants of the ongoing ImmuneRACE study and from roughly 1,300 subjects provided by 6 global collaborators. The repertoires were released in a freely available public database intended as a resource for research on the immune response to SARS-CoV-2. Subjects who had been exposed to COVID-19, were actively infected with it, or had recovered from it provided the deeply sampled blood TCRbeta repertoires that made up the dataset. A de-identified subject ID, COVID-19 status, age in years and sex were almost always included in the sample metadata. Overall results and qualifications from the work: How much clinical and demographic metadata was included differed by source and by participant, and the metadata was provided uncurated.

The immunoSEQ Assay, a bias-controlled multiplex PCR, was used to amplify TCRbeta CDR3 regions from genomic DNA. From the authors' description of their analysis: Within the assay, amplification of reference gene primers was used to estimate how many nucleated cells each sample contained. To quantify the absolute abundance of each unique TCRbeta CDR3 rearrangement, sequence reads were collapsed and filtered. For each sample, productive Simpson clonality was calculated by taking the square root of Simpson's diversity index across productive rearrangements. The table comes from immuneACCESS by way of TCRdb, which keeps in-frame sequences with V and J called. Part of the clones is missing from these tables; in studies checked, under half for an unresolved V gene and the rest for unknown reasons. The V and J calls and clone size come from that table; D and trimming were worked out from the DNA. The sample yields 95,000 to 150,000 clones; roughly 90% were counted once. The ten largest clones take up approximately 4.3% of the sample.

V lost 4 bases and J lost 8 bases, and the count of bases not matched to a germline gene is 4. CDR1 GTSNPN and CDR2 SVGIG are derived from the germline V gene (reference sequence). The CDR3 has 12 amino acids, counting the end cysteine and phenylalanine. The read is trimmed to its CDR3 DNA, 36 bases read in frame from base 1. Collaborating institutions collected whole blood in K2EDTA tubes following their own protocols. For TCRbeta analysis, collaborators shipped samples as frozen whole blood, isolated PBMCs, or DNA extracted from either of those sample types. The chain is assembled from TRBV30 and TRBJ2-1; TRBD2 matches 8 bases in the middle. The sample consisted of peripheral blood. This clonotype originated in a man between 40 and 49 years old with acute or convalescent COVID-19. The nucleotides are TGTGCCTGGACGGGGGGGAACTATGAGCAGTTCTTC. Its protein is CAWTGGNYEQFF.